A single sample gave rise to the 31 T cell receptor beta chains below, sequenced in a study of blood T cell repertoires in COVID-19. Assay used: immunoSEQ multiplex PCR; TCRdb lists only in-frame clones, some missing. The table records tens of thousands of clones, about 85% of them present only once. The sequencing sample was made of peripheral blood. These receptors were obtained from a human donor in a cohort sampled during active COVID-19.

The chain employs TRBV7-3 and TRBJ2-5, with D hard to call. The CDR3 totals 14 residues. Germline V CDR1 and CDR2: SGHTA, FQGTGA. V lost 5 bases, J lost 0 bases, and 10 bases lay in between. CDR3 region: CASSNSTNQETQYF. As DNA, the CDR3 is TGTGCCAGCAGCAACTCGACAAACCAAGAGACCCAGTACTTC.

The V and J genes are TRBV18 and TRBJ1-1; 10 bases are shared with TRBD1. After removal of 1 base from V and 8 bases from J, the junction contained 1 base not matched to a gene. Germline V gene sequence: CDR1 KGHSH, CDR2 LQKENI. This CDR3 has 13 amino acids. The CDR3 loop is CASSPRDRGEAFF. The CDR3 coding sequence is TGTGCCAGCTCACCACGGGACAGGGGAGAAGCTTTCTTT.

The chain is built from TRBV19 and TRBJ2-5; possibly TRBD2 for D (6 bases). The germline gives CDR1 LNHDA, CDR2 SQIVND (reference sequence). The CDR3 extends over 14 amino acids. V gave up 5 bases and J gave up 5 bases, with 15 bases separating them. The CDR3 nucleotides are TGTGCCAGTAGTGCTTTGGAGGGATCGGAGACCCAGTACTTC. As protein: CASSALEGSETQYF.

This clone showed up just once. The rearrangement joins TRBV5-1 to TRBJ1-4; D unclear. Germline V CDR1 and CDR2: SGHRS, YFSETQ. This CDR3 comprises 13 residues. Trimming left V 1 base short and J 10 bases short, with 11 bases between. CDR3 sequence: CASSLFTRGKLFF. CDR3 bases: TGCGCCAGCAGCTTGTTTACCAGAGGAAAACTGTTTTTT.

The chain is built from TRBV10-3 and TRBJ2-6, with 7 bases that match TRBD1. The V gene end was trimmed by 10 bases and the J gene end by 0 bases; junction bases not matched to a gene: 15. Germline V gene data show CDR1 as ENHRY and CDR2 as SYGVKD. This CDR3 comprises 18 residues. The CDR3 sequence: CATTGTDRTSSGANVLTF. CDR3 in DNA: TGTGCCACAACCGGGACAGACCGAACAAGCTCTGGGGCCAACGTCCTGACTTTC.

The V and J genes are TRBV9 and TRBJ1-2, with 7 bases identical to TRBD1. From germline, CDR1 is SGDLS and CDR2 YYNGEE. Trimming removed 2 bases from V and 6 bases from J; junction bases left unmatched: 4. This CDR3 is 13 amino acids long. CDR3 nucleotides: TGTGCCAGCAGCGTCACAGGGGTGGATGGCTACACCTTC. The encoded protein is CASSVTGVDGYTF.

CDR3 sequence (DNA): TGTGCCAGCAGCCTCCGGACAGGGGGCAACTATGGCTACACCTTC. It yields the protein CASSLRTGGNYGYTF. The J gene is TRBJ1-2, the V gene TRBV5-4; 11 bases align to TRBD1. The V gene end was trimmed by 4 bases and the J gene end by 2 bases; junction bases not matched to a gene: 4. This CDR3 contains 15 residues. From germline, CDR1 is SGHNT and CDR2 YYREEE (reference sequence).

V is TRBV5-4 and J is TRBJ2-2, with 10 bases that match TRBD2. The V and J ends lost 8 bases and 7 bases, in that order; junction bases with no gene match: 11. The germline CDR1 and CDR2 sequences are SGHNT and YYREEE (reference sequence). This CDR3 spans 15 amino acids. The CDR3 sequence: CASAKRGGPNGELFF. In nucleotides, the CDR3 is TGTGCCAGTGCAAAGCGGGGGGGCCCGAACGGGGAGCTGTTTTTT.

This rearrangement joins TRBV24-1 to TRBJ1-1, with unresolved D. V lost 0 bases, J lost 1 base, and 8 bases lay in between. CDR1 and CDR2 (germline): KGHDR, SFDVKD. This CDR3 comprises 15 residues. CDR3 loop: CATSDLISQNTEAFF. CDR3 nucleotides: TGTGCCACCAGTGATTTGATTAGTCAGAACACTGAAGCTTTCTTT.

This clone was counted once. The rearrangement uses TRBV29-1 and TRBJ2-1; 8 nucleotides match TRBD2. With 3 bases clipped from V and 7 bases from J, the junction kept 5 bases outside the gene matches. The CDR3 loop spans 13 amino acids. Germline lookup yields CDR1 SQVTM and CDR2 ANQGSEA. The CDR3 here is CSVDRLAGNEQFF. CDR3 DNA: TGCAGCGTTGATAGGTTAGCGGGGAATGAGCAGTTCTTC.

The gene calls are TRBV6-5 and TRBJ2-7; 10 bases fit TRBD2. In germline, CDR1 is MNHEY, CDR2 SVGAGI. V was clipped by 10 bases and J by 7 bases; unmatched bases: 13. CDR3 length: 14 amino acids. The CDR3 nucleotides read TGTGCCACAGCTAGCGGGGGCAATACAGGGGAGCAGTACTTC. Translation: CATASGGNTGEQYF.

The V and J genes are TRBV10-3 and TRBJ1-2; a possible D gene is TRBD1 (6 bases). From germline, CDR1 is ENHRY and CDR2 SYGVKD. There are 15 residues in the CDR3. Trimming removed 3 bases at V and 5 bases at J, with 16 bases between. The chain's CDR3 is CAISDQGHAEYGYTF. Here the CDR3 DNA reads TGTGCCATCAGTGACCAGGGACACGCGGAGTATGGCTACACCTTC.

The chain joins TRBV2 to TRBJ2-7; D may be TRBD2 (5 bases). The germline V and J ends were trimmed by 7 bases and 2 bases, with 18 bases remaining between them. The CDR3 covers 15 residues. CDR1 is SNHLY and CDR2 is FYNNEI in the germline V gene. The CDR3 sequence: CASTAVEDLTYEQYF. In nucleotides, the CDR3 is TGTGCCAGCACCGCTGTGGAGGACCTAACCTACGAGCAGTACTTC.

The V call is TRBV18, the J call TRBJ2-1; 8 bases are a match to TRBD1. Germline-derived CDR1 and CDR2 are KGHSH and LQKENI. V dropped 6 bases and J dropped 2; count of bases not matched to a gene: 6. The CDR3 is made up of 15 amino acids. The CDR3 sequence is CASSLDRVPYNEQFF. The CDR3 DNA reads TGTGCCAGCTCCTTGGACAGGGTACCCTACAATGAGCAGTTCTTC.

The CDR3 sequence: CASSSRPPPGDTQYF. The CDR3, as DNA: TGTGCCAGTAGCTCCCGGCCCCCGCCAGGGGATACGCAGTATTTT. The chain combines TRBV19 with TRBJ2-3; D perhaps matches TRBD1 (5 bases). V was clipped by 6 bases and J by 6 bases, with 19 bases between them. CDR3 length equals 15 residues. CDR1 LNHDA and CDR2 SQIVND come from the germline V gene (reference sequence).

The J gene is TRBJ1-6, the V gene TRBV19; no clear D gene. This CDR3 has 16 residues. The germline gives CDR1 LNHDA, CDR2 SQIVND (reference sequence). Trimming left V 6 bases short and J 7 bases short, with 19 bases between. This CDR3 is CASRTTWRALNSPLHF. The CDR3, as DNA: TGTGCCAGTAGAACGACTTGGCGCGCGCTAAATTCACCCCTCCACTTT.

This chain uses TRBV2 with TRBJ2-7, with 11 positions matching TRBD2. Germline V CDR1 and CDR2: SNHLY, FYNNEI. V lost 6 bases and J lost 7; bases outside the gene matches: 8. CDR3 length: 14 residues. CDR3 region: CASSLGLAGTEQYF. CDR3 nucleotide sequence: TGTGCCAGCAGCCTTGGACTAGCGGGTACGGAGCAGTACTTC. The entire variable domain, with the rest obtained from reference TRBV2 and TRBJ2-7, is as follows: EPEVTQTPSHQVTQMGQEVILRCVPISNHLYFYWYRQILGQKVEFLVSFYNNEISEKSEIFDDQFSVERPDGSNFTLKIRSTKLEDSAMYFCASSLGLAGTEQYFGPGTRLTVT.

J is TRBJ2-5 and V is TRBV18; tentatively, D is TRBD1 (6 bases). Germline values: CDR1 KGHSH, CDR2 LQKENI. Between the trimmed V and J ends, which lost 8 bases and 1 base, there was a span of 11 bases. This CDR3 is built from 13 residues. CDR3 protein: CASTGTSQETQYF. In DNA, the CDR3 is TGTGCCAGCACCGGGACATCCCAAGAGACCCAGTACTTC.

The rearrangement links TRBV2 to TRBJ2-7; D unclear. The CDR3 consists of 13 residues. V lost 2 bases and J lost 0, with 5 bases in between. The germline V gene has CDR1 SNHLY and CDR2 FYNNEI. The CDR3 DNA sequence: TGTGCCAGCAGTGAAACAGACTCCTACGAGCAGTACTTC. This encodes CASSETDSYEQYF.

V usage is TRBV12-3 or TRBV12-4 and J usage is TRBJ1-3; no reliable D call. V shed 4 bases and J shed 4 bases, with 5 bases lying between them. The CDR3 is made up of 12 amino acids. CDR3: CASSSTGNTIYF. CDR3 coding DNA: TGTGCCAGCAGTTCAACAGGAAACACCATATATTTT.

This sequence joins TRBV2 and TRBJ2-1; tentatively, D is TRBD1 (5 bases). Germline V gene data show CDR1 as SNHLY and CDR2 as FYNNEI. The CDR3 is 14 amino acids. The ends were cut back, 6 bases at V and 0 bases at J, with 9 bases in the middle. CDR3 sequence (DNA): TGTGCCAGCAGCCAGGGTCTCTCCTACAATGAGCAGTTCTTC. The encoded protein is CASSQGLSYNEQFF.

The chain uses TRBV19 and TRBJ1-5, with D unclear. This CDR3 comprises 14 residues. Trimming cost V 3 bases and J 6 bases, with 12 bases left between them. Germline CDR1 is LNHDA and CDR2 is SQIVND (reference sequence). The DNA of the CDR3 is TGTGCCAGTAGTATCGAGGGAGTACGTCAGCCCCAGCATTTT. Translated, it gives CASSIEGVRQPQHF.

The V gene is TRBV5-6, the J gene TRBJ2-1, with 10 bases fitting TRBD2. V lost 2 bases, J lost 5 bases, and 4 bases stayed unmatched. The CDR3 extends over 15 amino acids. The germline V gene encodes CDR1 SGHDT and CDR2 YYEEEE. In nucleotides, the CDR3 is TGTGCCAGCAGCTTTACTAGCGGGGATAACAATGAGCAGTTCTTC. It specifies CASSFTSGDNNEQFF.

CDR3 coding DNA: TGTGCCAGCAGCTTGGCCGGCCGAAAGGCGGGGGGCTACACCTTC. This translates into CASSLAGRKAGGYTF. V is TRBV5-8 and J is TRBJ1-2, with unresolved D. Trimming removed 0 bases at V and 8 bases at J, with 17 bases between. This CDR3 is built from 15 residues. Germline V gene lookup returns CDR1 SGHTS and CDR2 YDEGEE.

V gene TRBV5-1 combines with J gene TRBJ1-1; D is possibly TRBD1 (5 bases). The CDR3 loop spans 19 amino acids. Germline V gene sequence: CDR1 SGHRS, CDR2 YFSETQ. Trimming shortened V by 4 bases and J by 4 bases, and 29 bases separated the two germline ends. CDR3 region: CASSPMPPGGDYGGTEAFF. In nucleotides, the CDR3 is TGCGCCAGCAGCCCCATGCCCCCCGGGGGGGACTATGGGGGCACTGAAGCTTTCTTT.

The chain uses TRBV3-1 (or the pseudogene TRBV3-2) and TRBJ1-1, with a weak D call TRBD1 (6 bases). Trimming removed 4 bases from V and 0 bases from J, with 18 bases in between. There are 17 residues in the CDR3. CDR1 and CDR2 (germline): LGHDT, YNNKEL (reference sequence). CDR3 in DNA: TGTGCCAGCAGCCCAACCGCGGACAGACCAATGAACACTGAAGCTTTCTTT. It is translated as CASSPTADRPMNTEAFF.

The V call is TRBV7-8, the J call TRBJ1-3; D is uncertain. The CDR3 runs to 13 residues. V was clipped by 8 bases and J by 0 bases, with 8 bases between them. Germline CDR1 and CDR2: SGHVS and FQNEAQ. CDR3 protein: CASGPRSGNTIYF. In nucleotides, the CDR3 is TGTGCCAGCGGCCCTCGCTCTGGAAACACCATATATTTT. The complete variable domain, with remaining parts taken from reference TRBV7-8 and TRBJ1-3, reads GAGVSQSPRYKVAKRGQDVALRCDPISGHVSLFWYQQALGQGPEFLTYFQNEAQLDKSGLPSDRFFAERPEGSVSTLKIQRTQQEDSAVYLCASGPRSGNTIYFGEGSWLTVV.

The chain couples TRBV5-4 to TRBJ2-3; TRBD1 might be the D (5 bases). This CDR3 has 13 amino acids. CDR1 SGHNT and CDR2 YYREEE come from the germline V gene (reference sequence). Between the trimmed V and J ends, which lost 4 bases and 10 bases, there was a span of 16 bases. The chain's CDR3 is CASSPPPPGSQYF. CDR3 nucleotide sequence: TGTGCCAGCAGCCCTCCACCCCCAGGGTCGCAGTATTTT.

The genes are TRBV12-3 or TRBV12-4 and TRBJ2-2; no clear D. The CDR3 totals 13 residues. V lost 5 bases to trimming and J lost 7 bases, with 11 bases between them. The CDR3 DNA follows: TGTGCCAGCAGTCCTCGACCAGGCGGGGAGCTGTTTTTT. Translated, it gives CASSPRPGGELFF.

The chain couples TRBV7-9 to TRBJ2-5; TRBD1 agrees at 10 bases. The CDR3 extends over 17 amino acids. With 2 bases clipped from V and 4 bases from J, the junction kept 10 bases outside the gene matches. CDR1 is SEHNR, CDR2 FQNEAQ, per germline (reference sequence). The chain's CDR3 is CASSLTTPGQGRETQYF. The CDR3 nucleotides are TGTGCCAGCAGCTTAACCACGCCGGGACAGGGGAGAGAGACCCAGTACTTC.

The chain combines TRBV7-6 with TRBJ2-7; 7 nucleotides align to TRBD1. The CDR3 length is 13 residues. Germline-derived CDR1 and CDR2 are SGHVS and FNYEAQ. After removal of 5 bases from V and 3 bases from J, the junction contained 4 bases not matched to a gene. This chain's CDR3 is CASSLGQRYEQYF. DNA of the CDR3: TGTGCCAGCAGCCTGGGACAGCGCTACGAGCAGTACTTC.